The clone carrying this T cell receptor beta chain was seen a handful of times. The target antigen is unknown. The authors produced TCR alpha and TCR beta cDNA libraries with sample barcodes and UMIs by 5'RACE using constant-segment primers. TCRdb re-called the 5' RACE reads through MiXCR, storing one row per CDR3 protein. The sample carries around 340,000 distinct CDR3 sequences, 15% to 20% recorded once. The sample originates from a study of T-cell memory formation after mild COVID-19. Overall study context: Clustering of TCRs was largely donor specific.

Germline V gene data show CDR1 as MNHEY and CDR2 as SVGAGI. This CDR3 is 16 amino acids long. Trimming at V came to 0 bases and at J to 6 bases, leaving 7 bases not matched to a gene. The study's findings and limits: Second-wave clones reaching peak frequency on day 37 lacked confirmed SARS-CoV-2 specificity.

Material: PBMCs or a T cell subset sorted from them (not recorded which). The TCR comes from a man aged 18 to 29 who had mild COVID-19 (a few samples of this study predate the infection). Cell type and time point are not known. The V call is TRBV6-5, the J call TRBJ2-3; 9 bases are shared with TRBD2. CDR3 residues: CASSYSPRGGRDTQYF. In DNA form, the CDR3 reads TGTGCCAGCAGTTACTCGCCGCGGGGGGGCAGGGATACGCAGTATTTT.